The clone carrying this T cell receptor (beta chain) was seen at least ten times. Its cognate antigen is unknown. Amplified TCR beta CDR3 regions derived from RNA transcripts. The HTBI primer set served for first-round RT-PCR of the TCR CDR3. Via MiXCR, TCRdb re-called the multiplex PCR reads, giving one row per CDR3 protein. This sample has about 700,000 distinct CDR3 sequences, with 11% to 15% found just once. The record originates from a study of T cells in Graves' hyperthyroidism and ophthalmopathy. Study-level points and caveats: In the blood, most expanded thyroid clonotypes above 0.001 appeared as well.

The germline V gene encodes CDR1 SGHVS and CDR2 FQNEAQ. The CDR3 is 19 amino acids. Deletions cut 3 bases from V and 4 bases from J, with 24 bases between. Sequenced: blood. This clonotype was obtained from a woman in her late teens or twenties with Graves' hyperthyroidism. The chain employs TRBV7-8 and TRBJ1-4, with D perhaps matching TRBD1 (5 bases). DNA for the CDR3: TGTGCCAGCAGCTTCTGGCGGCTTGGGGGTCTACGCGGTAATGAAAAACTGTTTTTT. Protein sequence: CASSFWRLGGLRGNEKLFF.